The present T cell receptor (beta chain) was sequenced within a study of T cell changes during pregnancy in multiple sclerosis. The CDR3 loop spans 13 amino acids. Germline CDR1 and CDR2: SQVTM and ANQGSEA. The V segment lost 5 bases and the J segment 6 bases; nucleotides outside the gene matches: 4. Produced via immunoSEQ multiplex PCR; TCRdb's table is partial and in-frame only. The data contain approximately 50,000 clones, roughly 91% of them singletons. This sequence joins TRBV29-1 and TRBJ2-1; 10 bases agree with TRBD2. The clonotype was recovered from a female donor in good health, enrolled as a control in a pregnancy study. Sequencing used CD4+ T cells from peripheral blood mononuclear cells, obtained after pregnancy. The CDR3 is CSVQLAGANEQFF. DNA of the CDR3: TGCAGCGTTCAGCTAGCGGGAGCCAATGAGCAGTTCTTC.